This passage covers 17 T cell receptor beta chains from one sample sequenced in a study of identifying expanded T cells in peripheral blood. Clones were read by immunoSEQ multiplex PCR, and TCRdb kept only the in-frame ones, dropping some. The sample shows about 63,000 clones, over 75% of them seen only once. Sequencing used blood. The receptor set was obtained from a person aged 18 to 75 in good health.

The chain recombines TRBV15 with TRBJ1-2; 8 positions agree with TRBD1. The germline V gene has CDR1 LNHNV and CDR2 YYDKDF (reference sequence). J was trimmed by 6 bases and V by 5 bases; bases with no gene match: 5. CDR3 length: 13 amino acids. CDR3 coding DNA: TGTGCCACCAGCCACAGGACAGGGAATGGCTACACCTTC. Translating it yields CATSHRTGNGYTF.

The chain recombines TRBV11-3 with TRBJ1-2; D unclear. From germline, CDR1 is SGHNT and CDR2 YENEEA. The CDR3 is 14 amino acids. Trimming removed 1 base from V and 8 bases from J, with 14 bases in between. CDR3 sequence: CASSLVRTLRGYTF. CDR3 DNA: TGTGCCAGCAGCTTAGTTCGGACCCTGAGGGGCTACACCTTC.

This clone is a singleton in its sample. V and J are TRBV29-1 and TRBJ1-2; possibly TRBD1 for D (5 bases). The germline V gene encodes CDR1 SQVTM and CDR2 ANQGSEA. Trimming shortened V by 6 bases and J by 8 bases, and 10 bases separated the two germline ends. The CDR3 contains 10 residues. The DNA of the CDR3 is TGCAGCGTCTCAGGGCCCGGCTACACCTTC. Its translation: CSVSGPGYTF.

A note on this clone: One end of the junction does not line up with germline, which may come from a read error. This rearrangement joins TRBV14 to TRBJ1-1; D is ambiguous. CDR1 is SGHDN, CDR2 FVKESK, per germline. The CDR3 length is 11 residues. The CDR3 spells CASSQVGRAAF. CDR3 DNA sequence: TGTGCCAGCAGCCAAGTCGGACGGGCTGCCTTT. The full variable domain, rest sourced from reference TRBV14 and TRBJ1-1, is EAGVTQFPSHSVIEKGQTVTLRCDPISGHDNLYWYRRVMGKEIKFLLHFVKESKQDESGMPNNRFLAERTGGTYSTLKVQPAELEDSGVYFCASSQVGRAAFGQGTRLTVV.

The J gene is TRBJ2-1, the V gene TRBV25-1; D perhaps matches TRBD2 (6 bases). The CDR3 length is 18 residues. Germline V lookup: CDR1 MGHDK, CDR2 SYGVNS. Deletions cut 2 bases from V and 7 bases from J, with 24 bases between. The CDR3 nucleotides read TGTGCCAGCAGTGAACCCAGGGCGGGGAACTACCAACGAAATGAGCAGTTCTTC. Translating gives CASSEPRAGNYQRNEQFF.

The V gene is TRBV27, the J gene TRBJ2-3; 7 positions agree with TRBD2. J lost 0 bases, V lost 3 bases, and 3 bases had no gene match. This CDR3 contains 15 residues. Germline CDR1 is MNHEY and CDR2 is SMNVEV (reference sequence). In DNA form, the CDR3 reads TGTGCCAGCAGTTTGGGAGGGCCAAGCACAGATACGCAGTATTTT. This encodes CASSLGGPSTDTQYF.

The chain links TRBV7-8 to TRBJ2-7, with D possibly being TRBD2 (7 bases). The CDR3 has 13 residues. Germline assignment: CDR1 SGHVS and CDR2 FQNEAQ. V was trimmed by 7 bases and J by 3 bases, leaving 13 bases between them. The CDR3: CASKGGGDYEQYF. The DNA of the CDR3 is TGTGCCAGCAAGGGGGGAGGGGACTACGAGCAGTACTTC.

This clone was seen once. The CDR3, as DNA: TGCGCCAGCAGCCAAGATGTCCGTACGCAGTATTTT. Translation gives CASSQDVRTQYF. The chain combines TRBV4-1 with TRBJ2-3; D not certain. There are 12 residues in the CDR3. CDR1 and CDR2 (germline): MGHRA, YSYEKL. V was cut by 0 bases and J by 8 bases, with 6 bases left in between.

The chain couples TRBV18 to TRBJ2-6; D uncertain. Trimming removed 2 bases from V and 6 bases from J, with 8 bases in between. CDR3 length equals 14 residues. Germline V CDR1 and CDR2: KGHSH, LQKENI. The CDR3 DNA is TGTGCCAGCTCACCATTAAGAGAGGCCAACGTCCTGACTTTC. Translation: CASSPLREANVLTF.

The rearrangement joins TRBV11-3 to TRBJ1-1; weak D call: TRBD1 (5 bases). The CDR3 runs to 15 residues. Per germline, CDR1 SGHNT and CDR2 YENEEA. The V and J ends lost 8 bases and 0 bases respectively, with 16 bases between them. In DNA, the CDR3 is TGTGCCAGCGGAGAAGCACAGGCTATGAACACTGAAGCTTTCTTT. Translating gives CASGEAQAMNTEAFF.

The chain links TRBV5-1 to TRBJ1-1; maybe TRBD1 (5 bases). The V end lost 4 bases, the J end lost 6 bases, and 19 bases lay between the germline ends. CDR1 SGHRS and CDR2 YFSETQ come from the germline V gene. This CDR3 is 15 amino acids long. CDR3 region: CASSITDSSLSEAFF. CDR3 bases: TGCGCCAGCAGCATTACCGACAGTAGCCTGTCTGAAGCTTTCTTT.

This clone turned up a few times. The genes are TRBV4-2 and TRBJ2-3; 8 positions agree with TRBD2. V gave up 1 base and J gave up 6 bases; unmatched junction bases: 9. This CDR3 has 16 residues. CDR1 is LGHNA, CDR2 YNFKEQ, per germline. CDR3 coding DNA: TGTGCCAGCAGCCAAGTTTCTGGCGGGGGGACCGATACGCAGTATTTT. Translation: CASSQVSGGGTDTQYF.

The CDR3 coding sequence is TGTGCCTGGAGTGCACAGCGTCAGGGTAAGCAGTACTTC. Translation: CAWSAQRQGKQYF. The chain couples TRBV30 to TRBJ2-7, with D perhaps matching TRBD1 (5 bases). This CDR3 spans 13 amino acids. Germline V gene lookup returns CDR1 GTSNPN and CDR2 SVGIG (reference sequence). V lost 1 base to trimming and J lost 8 bases, with 15 bases between them.

CDR3 DNA: TGTGCCAGCAGTTTGCGTGCGACCCCCGGGACCCTTGTGAACACTGAAGCTTTCTTT. Translated: CASSLRATPGTLVNTEAFF. The chain combines TRBV27 with TRBJ1-1; D is perhaps TRBD1 (5 bases). Trimming cost V 3 bases and J 0 bases, with 23 bases left between them. The length of the CDR3 is 19 residues. CDR1 is MNHEY and CDR2 is SMNVEV in the germline V gene (reference sequence).

The chain joins TRBV19 to TRBJ2-1; D remains unclear. Germline V gene data show CDR1 as LNHDA and CDR2 as SQIVND (reference sequence). The CDR3 has 14 residues. V lost 4 bases and J lost 4, with 11 bases in between. In DNA, the CDR3 is TGTGCCAGTAGTACATTTAACACGTACAATGAGCAGTTCTTC. It encodes CASSTFNTYNEQFF.

This clone showed up just a few times. The rearrangement joins TRBV7-6 to TRBJ2-1, with TRBD2 matching over 8 bases. The germline CDR1 and CDR2 sequences are SGHVS and FNYEAQ. This CDR3 is built from 16 residues. Trimming at V came to 1 base and at J to 7 bases, leaving 9 bases not matched to a gene. In DNA form, the CDR3 reads TGTGCCAGCAGCTTAGGGGTCGGGGGGGGCCAAAATGAGCAGTTCTTC. This sequence encodes CASSLGVGGGQNEQFF.

This clone was counted a single time. The gene calls are TRBV28 and TRBJ1-5; D call uncertain. Per the germline V gene, CDR1 is MDHEN and CDR2 is SYDVKM. V lost 8 bases, J lost 11 bases, and 16 bases lay in between. The CDR3 length is 12 residues. The chain's CDR3 is CASHSRGGTQHF. CDR3 coding DNA: TGTGCCAGCCACTCGCGGGGAGGGACCCAGCATTTT.